This is a list of T cell receptor beta chains from one sample in a study of cytotoxic CD8 clonotypes in ibrutinib-treated CLL. TCRdb's copy holds only in-frame clones and misses some; the assay was immunoSEQ multiplex PCR. The table shows approximately 300,000 clones, with approximately 80% occurring only once. The sample in question was PBMCs, obtained before ibrutinib treatment. Receptors were obtained from a human donor with chronic lymphocytic leukemia. CDR3s include the opening cysteine and the closing phenylalanine or tryptophan. The D gene is left open where the match is weak. Rows give clone size only sometimes, using once, few, many, or a class for an expanded clone.

J gene | D gene | clone size | V gene | CDR3 DNA | CDR3 protein
TRBJ1-5 | - | - | TRBV27 | TGTGCCAGCAGTACGCGATATTTGGGGGCCCGGGATCAGCCCCAGCATTTT | CASSTRYLGARDQPQHF
TRBJ1-1 | - | - | TRBV2 | TGTGCCAGCAGTGAAGCGCCAAGGGTCAACACTGAAGCTTTCTTT | CASSEAPRVNTEAFF
TRBJ1-3 | TRBD1 | - | TRBV7-2 | TGTGCCAGCAGCTTAGAAAGGACAGGGGGGAACTCTGGAAACACCATATATTTT | CASSLERTGGNSGNTIYF
TRBJ1-2 | - | - | TRBV9 | TGTGCCAGCAGCGTAACAGGTGGCTACACCTTC | CASSVTGGYTF
TRBJ2-1 | TRBD2 | once | TRBV7-8 | TGTGCCAGCAGCTTACTAGCGGTAGCAAGGGATGAGCAGTTCTTC | CASSLLAVARDEQFF
TRBJ2-7 | - | - | TRBV15 | TGTGCCACGGAGGCGGGCCCTGGGTCCTACGAGCAGTACTTC | CATEAGPGSYEQYF
TRBJ2-1 | - | - | TRBV5-1 | TGCGCCAGCAGCTTCAACAATGAGCAGTTCTTC | CASSFNNEQFF
TRBJ2-7 | - | once | TRBV6-1 | TGTGCCAGCGACAGAACAGGGTACGAGCAGTACTTC | CASDRTGYEQYF
TRBJ2-1 | - | - | TRBV20-1 | TGCAGTGCTAGAGTCGGCAATGAGCAGTTCTTC | CSARVGNEQFF
TRBJ2-1 | - | - | TRBV29-1 | TGCAGCGTTTCGGGTCTCAGGGGCTACAATGAGCAGTTCTTC | CSVSGLRGYNEQFF
TRBJ1-1 | - | - | TRBV2 | TGTGCCGCAAAAGGGAACACTGAAGCTTTCTTT | CAAKGNTEAFF
TRBJ2-7 | - | once | TRBV5-1 | TGCGCCAGCAGCTTAGGGGACGTCTCCTACGGGCAGTACTTC | CASSLGDVSYGQYF
TRBJ2-1 | TRBD2 | few | TRBV5-1 | TGCGCCAGCAGCTGGAGCGGACTAGCGCTTTACAATGAGCAGTTCTTC | CASSWSGLALYNEQFF
TRBJ2-7 | - | - | TRBV6-5 | TGTGCCAGCAGTTACGGGGCAGGGCACTCCTACGAGCAGTACTTC | CASSYGAGHSYEQYF
TRBJ2-1 | TRBD2 | - | TRBV19 | TGTGCCAGTAGTGTTAGCGGGACGAACTACAATGAGCAGTTCTTC | CASSVSGTNYNEQFF
TRBJ2-7 | - | - | TRBV15 | TGTGCCACCAGCAGGGACAGCCATAACGAGCAGTACTTC | CATSRDSHNEQYF
TRBJ1-4 | - | few | TRBV6-5 | TGTGCCAGCAGTTACCTGGACGCAGAAAAACTGTTTTTT | CASSYLDAEKLFF
TRBJ1-1 | - | - | TRBV5-4 | TGTGCCAGCAGCTTGCCACAGAACACTGAAGCTTTCTTT | CASSLPQNTEAFF
TRBJ2-7 | TRBD2 | - | TRBV27 | TGTGCCAGCAGTTTATTTGCGGGAGGGCGATACGAGCAGTACTTC | CASSLFAGGRYEQYF
TRBJ2-1 | - | - | TRBV7-9 | TGTGCCAGCAGTCGAATCACGGGTGAGCAGTTCTTC | CASSRITGEQFF
TRBJ2-7 | TRBD2 | - | TRBV19 | TGTGCCAGTAGTGTCAGCGGGAGTAGCTCCTACGAGCAGTACTTC | CASSVSGSSSYEQYF
TRBJ2-5 | - | - | TRBV7-2 | TGTGCCAGCAGCTCCGTTGCAGGGGGGGAGACCCAGTACTTC | CASSSVAGGETQYF
TRBJ2-7 | TRBD1 | - | TRBV5-1 | TGCGCCAGCAGCCCCGGCGGAACAGGGGGCTACGAGCAGTACTTC | CASSPGGTGGYEQYF
TRBJ2-2 | - | - | TRBV29-1 | TGCAGCGTTCGCCGGGACCGATTGAACACCGGGGAGCTGTTTTTT | CSVRRDRLNTGELFF
TRBJ1-2 | - | - | TRBV14 | TGTGCCAGCAGCCAAAACAGGGTAGGAAACTATGGCTACACCTTC | CASSQNRVGNYGYTF
TRBJ1-1 | - | - | TRBV6-1 | TGTGCCAGCAGGCCGGGGGGCGCAGGGACTGAAGCTTTCTTT | CASRPGGAGTEAFF
TRBJ1-2 | TRBD1 | - | TRBV4-2 | TGTGCCAGCAGCCAAGGCCGGGACAGGGGTACCCGTAACTATGGCTACACCTTC | CASSQGRDRGTRNYGYTF
TRBJ2-7 | TRBD2 | once | TRBV6-1 | TGTGCCAGCAGTCTGTTAGGCGGGAGGGTCCACGAGCAGTACTTC | CASSLLGGRVHEQYF
TRBJ2-2 | - | - | TRBV6-6 | TGTGCCAGCAGTTACTTACAGGTCATAAACACCGGGGAGCTGTTTTTT | CASSYLQVINTGELFF
TRBJ1-1 | - | - | TRBV29-1 | TGCAGCGTGCGAGATCCCGGTGGGACTGAAGCTTTCTTT | CSVRDPGGTEAFF
TRBJ2-7 | - | - | TRBV7-8 | TGTGCCAGCAGCCCCCCAGGGAGGCAATATTACGAGCAGTACTTC | CASSPPGRQYYEQYF
TRBJ2-7 | TRBD2 | - | TRBV27 | TGTGCCAGCAGTTTATCTCCGGGGGCGGGAGGCTTTTACGAGCAGTACTTC | CASSLSPGAGGFYEQYF
TRBJ1-5 | - | - | TRBV16 | TGTGCCAGCAGCCCCGGGACAATCAATCAGCCCCAGCATTTT | CASSPGTINQPQHF
TRBJ1-1 | TRBD1 | - | TRBV6-7 | TGTGCCAGCAGCCCCCGGGACAGGGGGCGGGAAGCTTTCTTT | CASSPRDRGREAFF
TRBJ1-6 | - | - | TRBV6-5 | TGTGCCAGCAGGGGTTTCGATAATTCACCCCTCCACTTT | CASRGFDNSPLHF
TRBJ1-1 | - | - | TRBV7-3 | TGTGCCAGCAGCCCCGAGACGTTTTGTACTGAAGCTTTCTTT | CASSPETFCTEAFF
TRBJ1-2 | - | - | TRBV30 | TGTGCCTGGAGTAAGCGGGGCGCTGACTATGGCTACACCTTC | CAWSKRGADYGYTF
TRBJ2-2 | - | once | TRBV6-1 | TGTGCCAGCACGGTGGACTGGAACACCGGGGAGCTGTTTTTT | CASTVDWNTGELFF
TRBJ1-3 | TRBD1 | - | TRBV2 | TGTGCCAGCAGACGGACAGGGTCTGGAAACACCATATATTTT | CASRRTGSGNTIYF
TRBJ2-3 | - | - | TRBV9 | TGTGCCAGCAGCGTAGATCTGACAGATACGCAGTATTTT | CASSVDLTDTQYF
TRBJ2-3 | TRBD2 | - | TRBV7-2 | TGTGCCAGCAGCCCGGGACTAGCCTTGGATACGCAGTATTTT | CASSPGLALDTQYF